This TCR beta chain was identified in a study of blood T cell repertoires in COVID-19. Study-level background: T cells, B-cell-depleted T cells, or PBMCs provided the cDNA or gDNA that served as material.

This clone was found once. J gave up 2 bases and V 0 bases, and 9 bases lay outside the gene matches. There are 18 residues in the CDR3. Germline lookup yields CDR1 ENHRY and CDR2 SYGVKD. Repertoires were generated with immunoSEQ multiplex PCR, while TCRdb's copy carries only in-frame clones and drops some. The repertoire has fewer than 250,000 clones, roughly 77% of them found once; the top ten carry about a sixth. The TCR sequence derives from a woman between 45 and 60 years old with acute COVID-19. This chain uses TRBV10-3 with TRBJ2-3, with TRBD2 identical over 9 bases. The specimen sequenced was PBMCs or T cells enriched from blood (not recorded which). CDR3 amino acids: CAISESWVAGGTTDTQYF. The CDR3, as DNA: TGTGCCATCAGTGAGTCCTGGGTTGCGGGGGGGACCACAGATACGCAGTATTTT.